Listed below are T cell receptor beta chains from one sample, sequenced in a study of T cell changes during pregnancy in multiple sclerosis. Produced via immunoSEQ multiplex PCR; TCRdb's table is partial and in-frame only. The sample lists about 79,000 clones; about 93% were seen once. Sequenced here: peripheral blood, sampled in the second trimester of pregnancy. Receptors originate from a female donor in good health, enrolled as a control in a pregnancy study. Each CDR3 is given with its conserved first and last residue. A D gene is named only where the DNA matches it firmly. Clone size, where shown, is once, few, many, or a class for clones that have expanded.

j_gene | v_gene | d_gene | abundance | CDR3aa | CDR3nt
TRBJ1-3 | TRBV19 | - | - | CASSLGASGNTIYF | TGTGCCAGTAGTCTAGGGGCCTCTGGAAACACCATATATTTT
TRBJ2-3 | TRBV6-1 | TRBD1 | once | CASTRDRGKTDTQYF | TGTGCCAGCACCCGGGACAGGGGGAAGACAGATACGCAGTATTTT
TRBJ1-2 | TRBV9 | TRBD1 | - | CASSDSPGGPNYGYTF | TGTGCCAGCAGCGACTCTCCAGGGGGGCCTAACTATGGCTACACCTTC
TRBJ2-3 | TRBV6-1 | TRBD1 | - | CASSEARFQGAADTQYF | TGTGCCAGCAGTGAAGCGCGGTTCCAGGGGGCAGCAGATACGCAGTATTTT
TRBJ2-3 | TRBV7-9 | - | - | CATHRAGSTDTQYF | TGTGCCACCCATAGGGCAGGGAGCACAGATACGCAGTATTTT
TRBJ1-4 | TRBV18 | TRBD1 | - | CASSPAGQSNEKLFF | TGTGCCAGCTCACCAGCGGGACAGTCGAATGAAAAACTGTTTTTT
TRBJ2-3 | TRBV5-6 | - | - | CASSLRGTDTQYF | TGTGCCAGCAGCTTGAGGGGTACAGATACGCAGTATTTT
TRBJ2-1 | TRBV30 | - | - | CAWRWAGAGNEQFF | TGTGCCTGGAGGTGGGCGGGGGCAGGGAATGAGCAGTTCTTC
TRBJ2-1 | TRBV4-1 | - | - | CASSLREGQALYNEQFF | TGCGCCAGCAGCCTTAGGGAGGGACAGGCCCTCTACAATGAGCAGTTCTTC
TRBJ2-1 | TRBV2 | - | - | CASSEGVEQFF | TGTGCCAGCAGTGAAGGCGTCGAGCAGTTCTTC
TRBJ2-3 | TRBV10-1 | TRBD1 | - | CASSELGRGLDDTQYF | TGCGCCAGCAGTGAGTTGGGCAGGGGGCTTGATGATACGCAGTATTTT
TRBJ1-4 | TRBV23-1 | - | - | CASRLAPPNEKLFF | TGCGCCAGCAGACTAGCACCCCCTAATGAAAAACTGTTTTTT
TRBJ1-5 | TRBV6-5 | - | - | CASSYEGGQPQHF | TGTGCCAGCAGTTACGAGGGTGGTCAGCCCCAGCATTTT
TRBJ2-1 | TRBV4-2 | - | - | CASSQALYNEQFF | TGTGCCAGCAGCCAAGCCTTATACAATGAGCAGTTCTTC
TRBJ1-1 | TRBV25-1 | TRBD1 | - | CASRGDRGDTEAFF | TGTGCCAGCCGCGGGGACAGAGGGGATACTGAAGCTTTCTTT
TRBJ1-2 | TRBV27 | TRBD1 | - | CASRPGGKGYGYTF | TGTGCCAGCAGGCCAGGGGGAAAGGGATATGGCTACACCTTC
TRBJ2-7 | TRBV7-2 | TRBD2 | few | CASSLLGTSGSYEQYF | TGTGCCAGCAGCTTACTCGGGACTAGCGGGTCTTACGAGCAGTACTTC
TRBJ2-7 | TRBV4-3 | - | - | CASSQDRVQDGYEQYF | TGCGCCAGCAGCCAAGATAGGGTACAGGACGGCTACGAGCAGTACTTC
TRBJ1-5 | TRBV6-5 | - | - | CASRVQVRSNQPQHF | TGTGCCAGCAGGGTACAGGTTCGCAGCAATCAGCCCCAGCATTTT
TRBJ2-6 | TRBV5-4 | - | - | CASSLVEGSGANVLTF | TGTGCCAGCAGCTTGGTGGAGGGATCTGGGGCCAACGTCCTGACTTTC
TRBJ2-5 | TRBV25-1 | TRBD1 | - | CASSSPRTGGDYQETQYF | TGTGCCAGCAGCTCTCCTAGGACAGGGGGCGACTACCAAGAGACCCAGTACTTC
TRBJ1-3 | TRBV19 | - | - | CASSIGGSSGNTIYF | TGTGCCAGTAGTATCGGGGGGAGCTCTGGAAACACCATATATTTT
TRBJ2-7 | TRBV14 | TRBD2 | - | CASSQAPPLAGVGFDEQYF | TGTGCCAGCAGCCAAGCCCCACCCCTAGCGGGGGTTGGATTCGACGAGCAGTACTTC
TRBJ1-5 | TRBV27 | - | - | CASSLGRHSNQPQHF | TGTGCCAGCAGTTTAGGGAGACATAGCAATCAGCCCCAGCATTTT
TRBJ1-5 | TRBV18 | TRBD1 | - | CASSGTGPSHQPQHF | TGTGCCAGCTCAGGGACAGGGCCGAGTCATCAGCCCCAGCATTTT